This T cell receptor (beta chain) was recovered during a study of blood T cell repertoires in COVID-19. Study-level information: Acute-phase and convalescent COVID-19 samples originated in the United States, Italy and Spain. In each case, the material was cDNA or gDNA derived from T cells, B-cell-depleted T cells, or PBMCs.

The method was immunoSEQ multiplex PCR; TCRdb's version includes in-frame clones alone and lacks a portion of them. The data contain around 130,000 clones, 75% to 90% of them singletons. The CDR3 spans 15 residues. Germline V gene data show CDR1 as LNHDA and CDR2 as SQIVND (reference sequence). J lost 7 bases, V lost 3 bases, and 4 bases had no gene match. The rearrangement joins TRBV19 to TRBJ1-6; 9 bases line up with TRBD1. This TCR came from a man between 40 and 49 years old with acute or convalescent COVID-19. What was sequenced was peripheral blood. For the CDR3, the DNA is TGTGCCAGTAGTATGGAAACAGGGGGCAATTCACCCCTCCACTTT. Translation gives CASSMETGGNSPLHF.